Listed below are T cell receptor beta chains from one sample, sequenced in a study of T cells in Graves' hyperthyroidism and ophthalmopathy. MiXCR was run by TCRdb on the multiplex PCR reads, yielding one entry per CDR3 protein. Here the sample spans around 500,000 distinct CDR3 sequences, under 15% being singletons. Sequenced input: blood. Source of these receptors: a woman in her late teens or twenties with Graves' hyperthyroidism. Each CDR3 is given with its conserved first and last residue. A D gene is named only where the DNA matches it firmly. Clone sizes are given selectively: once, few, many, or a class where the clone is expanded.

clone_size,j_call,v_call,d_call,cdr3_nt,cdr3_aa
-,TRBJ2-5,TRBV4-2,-,TGTGCCAGCAGCCACAGGGACTCACGAGAGACCCAGTACTTC,CASSHRDSRETQYF
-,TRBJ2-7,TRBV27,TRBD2,TGTGCCAGCAGTTTAGTAGCGGGAGGTAGCAACGAGCAGTACTTC,CASSLVAGGSNEQYF
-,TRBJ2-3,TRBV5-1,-,TGCGCCAGCAGTCGGTTAGCGGCAACTGACACAGATACGCAGTATTTT,CASSRLAATDTDTQYF
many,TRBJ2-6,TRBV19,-,TGTGCCAGTAGTATAAGGTACACTGGGGCCAACGTCCTGACTTTC,CASSIRYTGANVLTF
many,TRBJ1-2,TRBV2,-,TGTGCCAGCAGGAGAGAGTCGAACTATGGCTACACCTTC,CASRRESNYGYTF
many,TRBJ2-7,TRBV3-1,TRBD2,TGTGCCGTCAGGGGAGCGGGAGGTTTCGAGCAGTACTTC,CAVRGAGGFEQYF
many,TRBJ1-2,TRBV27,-,TGTGCCAGCAGTAAAGGATCGAACTATGGCTACACCTTC,CASSKGSNYGYTF
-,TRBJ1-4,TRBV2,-,TGTGCCAGCAACAGGGACCTTGGTGAAAAACTGTTTTTT,CASNRDLGEKLFF
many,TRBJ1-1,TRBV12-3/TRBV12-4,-,TGTGCCAGCATCCCCATCTCGGGGCCGATTCGGGGCACTGAAGCTTTCTTT,CASIPISGPIRGTEAFF
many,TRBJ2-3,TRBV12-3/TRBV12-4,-,TGTGCCAGCAGCAAGGACTCCCCGCCGACGGATACGCAGTATTTT,CASSKDSPPTDTQYF
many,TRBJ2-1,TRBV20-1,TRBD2,TGCAGTGCTAGCCCCTTCGGCGGGAGTGGGATCAATGAGCAGTTCTTC,CSASPFGGSGINEQFF
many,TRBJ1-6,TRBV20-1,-,TGCAGTGCTAGTAGGGGAGGGATAAATTCACCCCTCCACTTT,CSASRGGINSPLHF
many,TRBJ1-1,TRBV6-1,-,TGTGCCAGCAGGTATAATCGGGATTGGGGCACTGAAGCTTTCTTT,CASRYNRDWGTEAFF
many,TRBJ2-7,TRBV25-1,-,TGTGCCAGCAGCCGCGGAGGGACCTACTCCTACGAGCAGTACTTC,CASSRGGTYSYEQYF
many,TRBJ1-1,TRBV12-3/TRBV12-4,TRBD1,TGTGCCAGCAGTCCACAGGGGGGGGGGGCTGAAGCTTTCTTT,CASSPQGGGAEAFF
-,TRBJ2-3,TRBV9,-,TGTGCCAGCAGCGTAGCGGGGACAGATACGCAGTATTTT,CASSVAGTDTQYF
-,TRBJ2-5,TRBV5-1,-,TGCGCCAGCAGCCCCCCCCGGGCCCTCCAAGAGACCCAGTACTTC,CASSPPRALQETQYF
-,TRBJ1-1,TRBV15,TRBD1,TGTGCCACCAGCGGCAGGGGGGCTGGGAACACTGAAGCTTTCTTT,CATSGRGAGNTEAFF
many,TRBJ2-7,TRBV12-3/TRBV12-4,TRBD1,TGTGCCAGCAGTCAAAGGGACGGGACAGGGAGCTCCTACGAGCAGTACTTC,CASSQRDGTGSSYEQYF
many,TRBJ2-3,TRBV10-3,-,TGTGCCATCAGTCCCCTAGCTCCCACAGATACGCAGTATTTT,CAISPLAPTDTQYF
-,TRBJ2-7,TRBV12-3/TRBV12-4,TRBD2,TGTGCCAGCACCACGGGACTAGCCGCCTACGAGCAGTACTTC,CASTTGLAAYEQYF
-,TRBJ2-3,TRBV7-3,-,TGTGCCAGCAGCTTAAACAGTGCTGGCACAGATACGCAGTATTTT,CASSLNSAGTDTQYF
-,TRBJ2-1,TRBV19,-,TGTGCCAGTAGTATAGGGCCGGGGGGCGGGAATGAGCAGTTCTTC,CASSIGPGGGNEQFF
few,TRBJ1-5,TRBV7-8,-,TGTGCCAGCAGCTTGGGCAGGGGTATCAATCAGCCCCAGCATTTT,CASSLGRGINQPQHF
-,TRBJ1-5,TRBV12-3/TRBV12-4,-,TGTGCCAGCAGTCCCCTGGATGGTCAGCCCCAGCATTTT,CASSPLDGQPQHF
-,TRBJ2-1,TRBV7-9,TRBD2,TGTGCCAGCAGCTTAGGGGCGGGAGAGCGAAGCGATGAGCAGTTCTTC,CASSLGAGERSDEQFF
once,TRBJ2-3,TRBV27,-,TGTGCCAGCCGCGGTCGGGAGTACGGCACAGATACGCAGTATTTT,CASRGREYGTDTQYF
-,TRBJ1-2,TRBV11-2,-,TGTGCCAGCAGTACCAAGACAGAAACCTATGGCTACACCTTC,CASSTKTETYGYTF
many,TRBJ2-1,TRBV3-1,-,TGTGCCAGCAGCAGTAGGGGGACCAACAGTGAGCAGTTCTTC,CASSSRGTNSEQFF
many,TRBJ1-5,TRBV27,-,TGTGCCAGCAGTTTACGTGGGGCCCAAGGGGGCAATCAGCCCCAGCATTTT,CASSLRGAQGGNQPQHF
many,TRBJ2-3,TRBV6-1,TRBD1,TGTGCCAGCAGTGAAGGACAGGGGGCAGATACGCAGTATTTT,CASSEGQGADTQYF
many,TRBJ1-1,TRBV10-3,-,TGTGCCATCATCCCAGACTTGAACACTGAAGCTTTCTTT,CAIIPDLNTEAFF
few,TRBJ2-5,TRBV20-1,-,TGCAGTGCCCGAACATTGGAGACCCAGTACTTC,CSARTLETQYF
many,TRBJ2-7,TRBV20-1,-,TGCAGTGCTAGAGATGAACTGGGACATCAACACGAGCAGTACTTC,CSARDELGHQHEQYF
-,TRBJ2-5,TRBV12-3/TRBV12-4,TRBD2,TGTGCCAGCAGTTTAATCGCGGGGACTAGCGGGACCGAAGAGACCCAGTACTTC,CASSLIAGTSGTEETQYF
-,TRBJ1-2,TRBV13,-,TGTGCCAGCAGCTCGCAACCGGGTCTGGATGACTATGGCTACACCTTC,CASSSQPGLDDYGYTF
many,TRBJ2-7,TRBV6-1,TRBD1,TGTGCCAGCACCGGACGGGACAGGGGAACCTACGAGCAGTACTTC,CASTGRDRGTYEQYF
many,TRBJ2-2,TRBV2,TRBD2,TGTGCCAGCAGCCAGAGCGGGATGAACACCGGGGAGCTGTTTTTT,CASSQSGMNTGELFF
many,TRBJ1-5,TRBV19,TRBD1,TGTGCCAGTAGGAGCAAGTCGGGACAGGGCTTCTTCTTGGCCAATCAGCCCCAGCATTTT,CASRSKSGQGFFLANQPQHF
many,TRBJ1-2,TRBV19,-,TGTGCCAGTAGTCCCAGGTCCTATGGCTACACCTTC,CASSPRSYGYTF
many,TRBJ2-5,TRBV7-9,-,TGTGCCAGCAGCTTAGTATCCAGCGAGACCCAGTACTTC,CASSLVSSETQYF
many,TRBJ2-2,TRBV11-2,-,TGTGCCAGCAGCCCCAGGACATCTGGGGAGCTGTTTTTT,CASSPRTSGELFF
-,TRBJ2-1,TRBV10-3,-,TGTGCCATCAGTGAGTCCCCTTCCTACGAGCAGTTCTTC,CAISESPSYEQFF
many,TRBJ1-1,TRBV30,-,TGTGCCTATACGACAGGTTCTTACGAAGCTTTCTTT,CAYTTGSYEAFF
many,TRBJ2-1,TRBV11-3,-,TGTGCCAGCAGCTTTGAAAACATACCTACCAATGAGCAGTTCTTC,CASSFENIPTNEQFF